The 4 T cell receptor beta chains presented below share a single source sample, sequenced in a study of T-cell reconstitution after alpha-beta-depleted transplantation in children. The library targeted TCRbeta and was prepared with unique molecular identifiers. TCRdb reprocessed the PCR reads via MiXCR and lists one record per CDR3 protein. The repertoire holds roughly 500,000 distinct CDR3 sequences, with about 18% as singletons. Material: PBMCs from the stem cell graft donor, obtained from the stem cell graft. These TCRs come from a human donor who donated a stem cell graft to a child with acute lymphoblastic leukemia.

There are many counts of this clonotype. The chain is built from TRBV5-4 and TRBJ2-1, with TRBD1 identical over 7 bases. The V and J ends lost 4 bases and 10 bases, in that order; junction bases with no gene match: 11. The CDR3 consists of 14 residues. Germline CDR1 and CDR2: SGHNT and YYREEE (reference sequence). The CDR3 spells CASSRGQARHEQFF. For the CDR3, the DNA is TGTGCCAGCAGCCGAGGACAGGCCCGACACGAGCAGTTCTTC.

This clonotype was recorded at least ten times. The rearrangement joins TRBV12-3 or TRBV12-4 to TRBJ2-5; 8 positions match TRBD1. After removal of 6 bases from V and 1 base from J, the junction contained 4 bases not matched to a gene. This CDR3 region has 14 residues. CDR3 sequence: CASRKQGVQETQYF. The CDR3 region has the DNA TGTGCCAGCAGAAAACAGGGGGTCCAAGAGACCCAGTACTTC.

This clonotype was detected a few times. The J gene is TRBJ1-4, the V gene TRBV18; 10 nucleotides agree with TRBD1. There are 16 residues in the CDR3. Germline values: CDR1 KGHSH, CDR2 LQKENI. Trimming at V came to 3 bases and at J to 5 bases, leaving 6 bases not matched to a gene. In DNA form, the CDR3 reads TGTGCCAGCTCACCTTTTGGGACAGGGGCAAATGAAAAACTGTTTTTT. Protein: CASSPFGTGANEKLFF.

The chain combines TRBV19 with TRBJ2-3; D not resolved. In germline, CDR1 is LNHDA, CDR2 SQIVND (reference sequence). The CDR3 totals 15 residues. The V end was cut by 1 base, the J end by 2 bases, with 10 bases between. The CDR3 DNA sequence: TGTGCCAGTAGTATAGCACGGTCTCCCACAGATACGCAGTATTTT. It codes for CASSIARSPTDTQYF.